This TCR beta chain was captured in a study of T cells in Graves' hyperthyroidism and ophthalmopathy. The source material, RNA transcripts, was used to amplify TCR beta CDR3 regions. Researchers ran a first-round RT-PCR on the TCR CDR3 using the HTBI primer set. TCRdb re-called the multiplex PCR reads with MiXCR, one entry per CDR3 protein. The sample has around 800,000 distinct CDR3 sequences, about two fifths seen once. Sequencing input: blood. The receptor's source is a man aged 18 to 29 with Graves' hyperthyroidism.

CDR3 region: CASSLGGGVIEQYF. CDR3 DNA: TGTGCCAGCAGTCTCGGGGGAGGGGTTATCGAGCAGTACTTC. The chain employs TRBV28 and TRBJ2-7; 7 nucleotides match TRBD2. CDR3 size: 14 residues. Germline V lookup: CDR1 MDHEN, CDR2 SYDVKM. V was pared by 5 bases and J by 6 bases, with 10 bases of the junction left unmatched.